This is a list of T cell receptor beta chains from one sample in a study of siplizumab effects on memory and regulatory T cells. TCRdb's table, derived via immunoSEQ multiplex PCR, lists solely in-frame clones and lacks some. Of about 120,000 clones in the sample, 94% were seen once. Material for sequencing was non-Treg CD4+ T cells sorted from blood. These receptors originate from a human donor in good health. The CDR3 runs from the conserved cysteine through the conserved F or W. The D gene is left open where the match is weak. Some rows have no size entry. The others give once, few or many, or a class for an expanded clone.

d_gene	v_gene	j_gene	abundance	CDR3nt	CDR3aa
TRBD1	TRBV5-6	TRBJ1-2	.	TGTGCCAGCAGCTTGGTCCAGGGGGGGTATGGCTACACCTTC	CASSLVQGGYGYTF
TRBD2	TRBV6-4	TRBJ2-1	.	TGTGCCAGCAGTGTACGGGCGGGGGGTCCTAGTGAGCAGTTCTTC	CASSVRAGGPSEQFF
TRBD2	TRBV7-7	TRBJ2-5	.	TGTGCTAGCAGCTTAGCTCCCCGACTAGCGGCCCAAGAGACCCAGTACTTC	CASSLAPRLAAQETQYF
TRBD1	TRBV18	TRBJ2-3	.	TGTGCCAGCTCACCACCGACAGGGGTGAGCACAGATACGCAGTATTTT	CASSPPTGVSTDTQYF
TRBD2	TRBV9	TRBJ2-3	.	TGTGCCAGCAGCGTAAAGGCCCCGGGACTAGCAGGGGGAGATACGCAGTATTTT	CASSVKAPGLAGGDTQYF
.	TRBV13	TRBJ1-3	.	TGTGCCAGCAGCTTGGACAGAAGCTCTGGAAACACCATATATTTT	CASSLDRSSGNTIYF
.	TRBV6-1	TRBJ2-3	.	TGTGCCAGCAGTGATCGCAGGGGCACAGATACGCAGTATTTT	CASSDRRGTDTQYF
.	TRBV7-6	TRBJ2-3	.	TGTGCCAGCAGCCTGAACCCAGCGCGCACAGATACGCAGTATTTT	CASSLNPARTDTQYF
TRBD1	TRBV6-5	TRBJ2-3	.	TGTGCCAGCAGTTACCGCGACAGGGTTAGCACAGATACGCAGTATTTT	CASSYRDRVSTDTQYF
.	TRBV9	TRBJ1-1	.	TGTGCCAGCAACATTCCGGGGAGACTGAACACTGAAGCTTTCTTT	CASNIPGRLNTEAFF
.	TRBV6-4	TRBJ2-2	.	TGTGCCAGCAGCGCCGTGGGGTTGAACACCGGGGAGCTGTTTTTT	CASSAVGLNTGELFF
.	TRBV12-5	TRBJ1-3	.	TGTGCTAGTGGTGAGGGTTTCTCTGGAAACACCATATATTTT	CASGEGFSGNTIYF
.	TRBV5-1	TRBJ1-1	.	TGCGCCAGCAGCTTCCCTGGTTCGAACACTGAAGCTTTCTTT	CASSFPGSNTEAFF
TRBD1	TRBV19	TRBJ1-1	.	TGTGCCAGTAGTAGGGGACAGGGTGAGGCTGAAGCTTTCTTT	CASSRGQGEAEAFF
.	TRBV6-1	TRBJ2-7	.	TGTGCCAGCAGTGGGGGGGCCTCCCACTACGAGCAGTACTTC	CASSGGASHYEQYF
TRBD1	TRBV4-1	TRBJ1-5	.	TGCGCCAGCAGCCGAGGGACAGGATCAAACAATCAGCCCCAGCATTTT	CASSRGTGSNNQPQHF
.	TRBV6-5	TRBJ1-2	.	TGTGCCAGCAGTTACGTGGGCTATGGCTACACCTTC	CASSYVGYGYTF
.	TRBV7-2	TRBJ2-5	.	TGTGCCAGCAGCTCGCAGGGGAACGTCCAAGAGACCCAGTACTTC	CASSSQGNVQETQYF
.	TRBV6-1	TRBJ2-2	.	TGTGCCAGCGGGGCGGGATGGAACACCGGGGAGCTGTTTTTT	CASGAGWNTGELFF
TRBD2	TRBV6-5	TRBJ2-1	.	TGTGCCAGCAGTTATACTAGCGGGAGTTTCTACAATGAGCAGTTCTTC	CASSYTSGSFYNEQFF
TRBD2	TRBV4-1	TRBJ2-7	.	TGCGCCAGCAGCCAAGTAGCGGGACGCTACGAGCAGTACTTC	CASSQVAGRYEQYF
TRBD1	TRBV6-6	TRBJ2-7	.	TGTGCCAGCAGTTACGGGACAGGGGGCGGGCAGTACTTC	CASSYGTGGGQYF
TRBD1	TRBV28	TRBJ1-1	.	TGTGCCAGCAGTTCTCCCGCCAGGGGGGGGAACACTGAAGCTTTCTTT	CASSSPARGGNTEAFF
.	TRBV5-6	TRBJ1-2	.	TGTGCCAGCACCCCAAAGAGTACGGTGGGCTACACCTTC	CASTPKSTVGYTF
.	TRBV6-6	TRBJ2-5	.	TGTGCCAGCAGTTACTCGTTTAAGAACCAAGAGACCCAGTACTTC	CASSYSFKNQETQYF
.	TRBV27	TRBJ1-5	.	TGTGCCAGCAGTACAACCCCAAGTCAGCCCCAGCATTTT	CASSTTPSQPQHF
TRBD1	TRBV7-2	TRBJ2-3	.	TGTGCCAGCAGCTTAAGGGGGCGAGTCACAGATACGCAGTATTTT	CASSLRGRVTDTQYF
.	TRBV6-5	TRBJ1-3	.	TGTGCCAGCAGTGAAATCCTTAGGAACACCATATATTTT	CASSEILRNTIYF
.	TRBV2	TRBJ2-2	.	TGTGCCAGCAGTCCAGGGCTGAACACCGGGGAGCTGTTTTTT	CASSPGLNTGELFF
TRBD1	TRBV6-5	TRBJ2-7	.	TGTGCCAGCAGTTACCCCGAACAGGGGTACGAGCAGTACTTC	CASSYPEQGYEQYF
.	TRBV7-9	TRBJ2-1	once	TGTGCCAGCAGCTTATTGGATGAGCAGTTCTTC	CASSLLDEQFF
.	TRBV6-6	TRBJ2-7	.	TGTGCCAGCAGCACCAGAGGGGACGAGCAGTACTTC	CASSTRGDEQYF
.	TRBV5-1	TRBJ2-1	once	TGCGCCAGCAGCTTGGCCTCGAGGGCGTCCAATGAGCAGTTCTTC	CASSLASRASNEQFF
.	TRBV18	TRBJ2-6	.	TGTGCCAGCTCACCACTTGAGACAGGATTGGTGTCCGGGGCCAACGTCCTGACTTTC	CASSPLETGLVSGANVLTF
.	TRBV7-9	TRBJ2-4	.	TGTGCCAGCAGCTCCCCACAGGGGAGGGGGTTAAACATTCAGTACTTC	CASSSPQGRGLNIQYF
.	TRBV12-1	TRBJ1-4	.	TGTGCCAGCAGCTTAAAGTGGCCCCTAGGGGGAGAAAAACTGTTTTTT	CASSLKWPLGGEKLFF
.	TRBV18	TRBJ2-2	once	TGTGCCAGCTCACCAACCCAAGCGGGCGGGGAGCTGTTTTTT	CASSPTQAGGELFF
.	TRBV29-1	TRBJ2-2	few	TGCAGCGTTGAAGACGTCCGCAGTGGTGCCGGGGAGCTGTTTTTT	CSVEDVRSGAGELFF
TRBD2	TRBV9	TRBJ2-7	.	TGTGCCAGCAGCGCCTTGACTAGCGGGGGCATAGAGCAGTACTTC	CASSALTSGGIEQYF